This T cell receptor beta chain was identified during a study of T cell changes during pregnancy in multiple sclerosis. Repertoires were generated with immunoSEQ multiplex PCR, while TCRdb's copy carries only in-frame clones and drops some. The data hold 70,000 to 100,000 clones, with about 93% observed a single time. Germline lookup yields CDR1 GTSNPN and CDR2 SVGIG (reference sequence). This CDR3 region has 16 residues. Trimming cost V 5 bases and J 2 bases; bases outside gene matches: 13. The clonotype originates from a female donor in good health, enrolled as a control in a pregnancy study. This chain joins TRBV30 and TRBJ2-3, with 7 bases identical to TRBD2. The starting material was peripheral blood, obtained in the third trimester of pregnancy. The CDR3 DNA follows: TGTGCCTGGGCCCTCGGGACTACCCACCTCACAGATACGCAGTATTTT. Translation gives CAWALGTTHLTDTQYF. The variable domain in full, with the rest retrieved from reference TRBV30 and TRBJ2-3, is SQTIHQWPATLVQPVGSPLSLECTVEGTSNPNLYWYRQAAGRGLQLLFYSVGIGQISSEVPQNLSASRPQDRQFILSSKKLLLSDSGFYLCAWALGTTHLTDTQYFGPGTRLTVL.